This paragraph reports one T cell receptor beta chain. The antigen is not known. This entry comes from a study of T cell responses to AZD1222 COVID-19 vaccine. Study-wide points: Females made up more of the donors, who were largely white British, and clonal diversity may have come out too low. At baseline, just six or seven AZD1222 recipients tested seropositive.

The CDR3 consists of 12 residues. V was cut by 3 bases and J by 6 bases, with 5 bases left in between. CDR1 is MNHEY and CDR2 is SMNVEV in the germline V gene (reference sequence). TCRdb keeps only in-frame clones here, not all; method: immunoSEQ multiplex PCR. The sample has about 150,000 clones, just over 90% seen once. The origin of this receptor is an adult in good health. The material was peripheral blood, obtained on day 0 of AZD1222 vaccination. This rearrangement joins TRBV27 to TRBJ2-2; D not certain. CDR3 DNA: TGTGCCAGCAGTTTCTACCCCGGGGAGCTGTTTTTT. Amino acid sequence: CASSFYPGELFF.